A single sample is the source of the 14 T cell receptor beta chains below, sequenced in a study of CD8+CD57+ T cells in acquired aplastic anemia. Profiling that covered TCR beta VDJ and CDR3 relied on genomic DNA as its template. TCRdb processed the reads anew with MiXCR; each CDR3 protein has one entry. Among approximately 200,000 distinct CDR3 sequences, around 63% were seen once, and the ten largest hold about 31%. Sequences were obtained from sorted CD4+, CD8+, or CD8+CD57+ T cells (not recorded which) from PBMCs. These receptors were taken from a human donor in good health.

Only a few counts were recorded for this clonotype. The chain combines TRBV5-5 with TRBJ2-7, with TRBD1 as a possible D gene (5 bases). The CDR3 is 14 amino acids. Germline CDR1 and CDR2: SGHKS and YYEKEE (reference sequence). With 2 bases removed from V and 2 bases from J, the gap between germline ends came to 11 bases. The CDR3 DNA sequence: TGTGCCAGCAGCTTTACAGGTACTACCTACGAGCAGTACTTC. It yields the protein CASSFTGTTYEQYF.

In this sample, this clonotype turned up a few times. The CDR3 bases are TGTGCCAGCAGTGAGACAGGGAGCAATCAGCCCCAGCATTTT. It is translated as CASSETGSNQPQHF. The rearrangement joins TRBV28 to TRBJ1-5; TRBD1 matches at 7 bases. The germline V gene encodes CDR1 MDHEN and CDR2 SYDVKM. The CDR3 runs to 14 residues. The V and J ends lost 5 bases and 1 base, in that order; junction bases with no gene match: 2.

This clonotype was recorded many times. The rearrangement joins TRBV6-1 to TRBJ2-1; 9 bases are shared with TRBD2. CDR1 MNHNS and CDR2 SASEGT come from the germline V gene. The CDR3 is 16 amino acids. V was clipped by 1 base and J by 0 bases; unmatched bases: 1. The CDR3 DNA follows: TGTGCCAGCAGTGAAGATAGCGGGGGCTCCTACAATGAGCAGTTCTTC. This translates into CASSEDSGGSYNEQFF.

In this sample, this clonotype turned up many times. The V and J genes are TRBV4-3 and TRBJ1-1; D ambiguous. The ends were cut back, 0 bases at V and 3 bases at J, with 8 bases in the middle. Germline V gene sequence: CDR1 LGHNA, CDR2 YSLEER. The CDR3 covers 14 residues. CDR3: CASSQDGSDTEAFF. CDR3 DNA sequence: TGCGCCAGCAGCCAAGATGGGTCAGACACTGAAGCTTTCTTT.

This chain joins TRBV9 and TRBJ2-3; the D is unclear. V was clipped by 5 bases and J by 5 bases, with 12 bases between them. Germline V gene sequence: CDR1 SGDLS, CDR2 YYNGEE. This CDR3 has 13 residues. The CDR3 DNA is TGTGCCAGCAGTGACGAGCCGGGAGATACGCAGTATTTT. Translation: CASSDEPGDTQYF.

In this sample, this clonotype turned up once. This chain connects TRBV7-3 to TRBJ1-6; D remains ambiguous. The CDR3 length is 14 residues. Germline-derived CDR1 and CDR2 are SGHTA and FQGTGA. The V gene lost 6 bases and the J gene lost 5 bases, with 11 bases spanning the gap. The CDR3 is CASRSGRDNSPLHF. Here the CDR3 DNA reads TGTGCCAGCAGATCGGGGAGAGATAATTCACCCCTCCACTTT. The whole variable domain, filled in from reference TRBV7-3 and TRBJ1-6, reads GAGVSQTPSNKVTEKGKYVELRCDPISGHTALYWYRQSLGQGPEFLIYFQGTGAADDSGLPNDRFFAVRPEGSVSTLKIQRTERGDSAVYLCASRSGRDNSPLHFGNGTRLTVT.

The chain couples TRBV20-1 to TRBJ2-7, with 10 bases aligning to TRBD2. The CDR3 covers 15 residues. J was trimmed by 7 bases and V by 3 bases; bases with no gene match: 12. Germline V gene lookup returns CDR1 DFQATT and CDR2 SNEGSKA (reference sequence). Here the CDR3 reads CSARASGRASSEQYF. The CDR3 region has the DNA TGCAGTGCTAGGGCCAGCGGGAGGGCCTCGAGTGAGCAGTACTTC.

The chain employs TRBV2 and TRBJ1-2; no reliable D call. The CDR3 runs 11 residues. Per the germline V gene, CDR1 is SNHLY and CDR2 is FYNNEI. Trimming cost V 6 bases and J 8 bases, with 10 bases left between them. The CDR3 sequence: CASSQLSGYTF. CDR3 bases: TGTGCCAGCAGCCAATTAAGCGGCTACACCTTC.

This chain connects TRBV20-1 to TRBJ2-1; TRBD2 agrees at 12 bases. CDR3 size: 14 residues. From germline, CDR1 is DFQATT and CDR2 SNEGSKA (reference sequence). V lost 3 bases, J lost 7 bases, and 4 bases stayed unmatched. The CDR3 bases are TGCAGTGCTAGGCTAGCGGGAGGGCCTAATGAGCAGTTCTTC. It encodes CSARLAGGPNEQFF.

This clonotype was counted at least ten times. The gene calls are TRBV7-9 and TRBJ2-1, with TRBD2 matching over 7 bases. The CDR3 totals 16 residues. The J segment lost 3 bases and the V segment lost 2 bases, leaving 7 bases of the junction unmatched. CDR1 and CDR2 (germline): SEHNR, FQNEAQ (reference sequence). The CDR3 region is CASSLYGGSYYNEQFF. The CDR3 DNA is TGTGCCAGCAGCTTATACGGGGGGTCCTACTACAATGAGCAGTTCTTC.

The chain recombines TRBV29-1 with TRBJ2-5; 7 bases are shared with TRBD2. The ends lost 4 bases at V and 5 bases at J; junction bases unmatched: 7. Per the germline V gene, CDR1 is SQVTM and CDR2 is ANQGSEA. The CDR3 spans 13 residues. Here the CDR3 reads CSVVGGLCETQYF. The CDR3 region has the DNA TGCAGCGTTGTTGGGGGACTATGCGAGACCCAGTACTTC.

The DNA of the CDR3 is TGTGCCAGCAGTTTAATCCGGGACACTGGAAACACCATATATTTT. This gives the protein CASSLIRDTGNTIYF. The chain uses TRBV28 and TRBJ1-3; possibly TRBD1 for D (6 bases). Trimming took off 2 bases at V and 2 bases at J, with 10 bases between the two ends. Per the germline V gene, CDR1 is MDHEN and CDR2 is SYDVKM. This CDR3 has 15 amino acids.

The chain employs TRBV2 and TRBJ2-1; D remains unclear. Trimming removed 5 bases at V and 9 bases at J, with 8 bases between. The CDR3 covers 11 residues. Per germline, CDR1 SNHLY and CDR2 FYNNEI. The CDR3 bases are TGTGCCAGCAGTCGACGTACTGAGCAGTTCTTC. Amino acid sequence: CASSRRTEQFF.

V and J are TRBV7-9 and TRBJ2-7; D call uncertain. CDR1 is SEHNR and CDR2 is FQNEAQ in the germline V gene (reference sequence). The CDR3 contains 13 residues. The germline V and J ends were trimmed by 3 bases and 6 bases, with 12 bases remaining between them. CDR3 loop: CASSLTSVPEQYF. CDR3 bases: TGTGCCAGCAGCTTGACCAGCGTTCCCGAGCAGTACTTC.